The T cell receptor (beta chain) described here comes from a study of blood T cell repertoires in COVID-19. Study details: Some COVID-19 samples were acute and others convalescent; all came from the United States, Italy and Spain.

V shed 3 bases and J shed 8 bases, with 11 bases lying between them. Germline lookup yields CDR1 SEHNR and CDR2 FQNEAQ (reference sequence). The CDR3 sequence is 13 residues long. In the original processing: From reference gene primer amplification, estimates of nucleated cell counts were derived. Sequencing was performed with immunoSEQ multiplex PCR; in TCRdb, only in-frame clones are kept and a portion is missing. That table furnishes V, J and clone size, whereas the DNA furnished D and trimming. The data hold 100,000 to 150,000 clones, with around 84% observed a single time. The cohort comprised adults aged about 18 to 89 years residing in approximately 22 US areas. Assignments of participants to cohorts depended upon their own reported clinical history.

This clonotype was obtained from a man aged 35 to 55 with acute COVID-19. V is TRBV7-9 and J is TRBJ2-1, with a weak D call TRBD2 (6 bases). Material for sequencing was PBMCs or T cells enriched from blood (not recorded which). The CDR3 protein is CASSFGGIYEQFF. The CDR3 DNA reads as TGTGCCAGCAGCTTCGGGGGTATCTATGAGCAGTTCTTC.